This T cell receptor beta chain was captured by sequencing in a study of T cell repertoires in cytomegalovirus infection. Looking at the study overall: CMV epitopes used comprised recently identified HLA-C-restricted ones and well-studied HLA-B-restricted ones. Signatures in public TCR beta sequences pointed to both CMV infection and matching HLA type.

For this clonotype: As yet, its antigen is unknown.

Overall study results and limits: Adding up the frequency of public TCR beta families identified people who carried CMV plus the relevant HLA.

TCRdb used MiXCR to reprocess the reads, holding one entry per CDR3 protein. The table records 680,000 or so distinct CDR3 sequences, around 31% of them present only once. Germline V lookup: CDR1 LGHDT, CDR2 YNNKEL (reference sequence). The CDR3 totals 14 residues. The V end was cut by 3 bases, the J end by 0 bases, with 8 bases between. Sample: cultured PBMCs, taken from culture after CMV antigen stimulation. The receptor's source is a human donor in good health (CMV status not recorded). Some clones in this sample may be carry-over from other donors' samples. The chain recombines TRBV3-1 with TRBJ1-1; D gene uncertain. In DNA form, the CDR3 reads TGTGCCAGCAGCCAGGAGGGAGTGAACACTGAAGCTTTCTTT. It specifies CASSQEGVNTEAFF.